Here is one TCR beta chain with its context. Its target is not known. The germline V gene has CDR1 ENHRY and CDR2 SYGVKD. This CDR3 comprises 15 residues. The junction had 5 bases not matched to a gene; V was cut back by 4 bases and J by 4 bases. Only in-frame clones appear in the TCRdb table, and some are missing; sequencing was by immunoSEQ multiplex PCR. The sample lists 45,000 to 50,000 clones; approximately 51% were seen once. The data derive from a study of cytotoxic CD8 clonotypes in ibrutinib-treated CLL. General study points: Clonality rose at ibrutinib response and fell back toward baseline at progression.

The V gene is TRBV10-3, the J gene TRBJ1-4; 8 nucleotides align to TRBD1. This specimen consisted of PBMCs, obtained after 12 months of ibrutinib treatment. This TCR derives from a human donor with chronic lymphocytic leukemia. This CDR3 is CAISGGTGRNEKLFF. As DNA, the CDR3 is TGTGCCATCAGTGGAGGGACAGGTCGTAATGAAAAACTGTTTTTT.